This T cell receptor beta chain was found in a study of OX40 agonist ivuxolimab in advanced cancers. Background on the study: Patients enrolled in dose escalation were diagnosed with hepatocellular carcinoma, melanoma, renal cell or head and neck cancer.

The count of this clone is one. Its antigen is still unknown. The study's findings and limits: CD8+ T cells averaged more expanded clones than CD4+. Expanded peripheral T cells had an undetermined antigen specificity.

Profiled with immunoSEQ multiplex PCR; TCRdb holds only in-frame clones, not every one. The data contain about 94,000 clones, around nine tenths of them singletons. This clonotype was obtained from an adult with an advanced solid tumor such as melanoma, head and neck, liver or kidney cancer. Material: CD4+ or CD8+ T cells sorted from blood, obtained in a trial of the OX40 agonist ivuxolimab.

The CDR3 sequence: CASSYMAGTYEQYF. CDR3 DNA sequence: TGTGCCAGCAGTTACATGGCGGGGACCTACGAGCAGTACTTC. The chain carries TRBV6-5 and TRBJ2-7; D is possibly TRBD2 (6 bases). The CDR3 sequence is 14 residues long. Trimming took 2 bases from V and 2 from J, leaving 10 bases between them. Looked up from germline, CDR1 is MNHEY and CDR2 is SVGAGI.